Below are 10 T cell receptor beta chains sequenced from a single sample in a study of T cells after yellow fever vaccination. TCRdb used MiXCR to reprocess the 5' RACE reads, holding one entry per CDR3 protein. The sample contains just under 600,000 distinct CDR3 sequences, approximately 15% of which appear only once. This specimen consisted of PBMCs, obtained on the day of the yellow fever booster vaccination. These receptors came from a man aged 25-40 years who received the YFV17D yellow fever vaccine.

The chain joins TRBV7-2 to TRBJ2-7, with no clear D. CDR3 size: 15 residues. Trimming pared 5 bases from V and 2 bases from J, leaving 16 bases between. Germline V lookup: CDR1 SGHTA, CDR2 FQGNSA. The CDR3 reads CASSRVIAATYEQYF. CDR3 coding DNA: TGTGCCAGCAGCCGGGTCATAGCAGCAACCTACGAGCAGTACTTC.

The V call is TRBV20-1, the J call TRBJ2-3; unclear D gene. The CDR3 loop spans 12 amino acids. Germline V lookup: CDR1 DFQATT, CDR2 SNEGSKA (reference sequence). V was clipped by 6 bases and J by 0 bases, with 7 bases between them. The CDR3 DNA sequence: TGCAGTGCCCTACAGAGCACAGATACGCAGTATTTT. Its translation: CSALQSTDTQYF.

The V call is TRBV30, the J call TRBJ2-5; D possibly corresponds to TRBD2 (5 bases). Germline lookup yields CDR1 GTSNPN and CDR2 SVGIG (reference sequence). CDR3 length: 15 residues. The V end lost 5 bases, the J end lost 3 bases, and 19 bases lay between the germline ends. The CDR3 DNA is TGTGCCTGGGCCAAAGGACTGACGGCAGAAGAGACCCAGTACTTC. This translates into CAWAKGLTAEETQYF.

This clonotype was observed a handful of times. V is TRBV7-2 and J is TRBJ2-3; unclear D gene. CDR3 length equals 15 residues. Germline V gene sequence: CDR1 SGHTA, CDR2 FQGNSA. Trimming took off 0 bases at V and 3 bases at J, with 10 bases between the two ends. CDR3 amino acids: CASSLARPETDTQYF. Written as DNA, the CDR3 is TGTGCCAGCAGCTTAGCAAGACCGGAGACAGATACGCAGTATTTT.

This clonotype showed up many times. The chain is built from TRBV10-3 and TRBJ2-7; D perhaps matches TRBD2 (6 bases). Trimming removed 10 bases at V and 5 bases at J, with 9 bases between. This CDR3 is 10 amino acids long. Germline V gene data show CDR1 as ENHRY and CDR2 as SYGVKD. As DNA, the CDR3 is TGTGCCACCCCGGGGGACGAGCAGTACTTC. Residues: CATPGDEQYF.

This clonotype was counted between two and nine times. This chain joins TRBV15 and TRBJ1-4; D not certain. Between the trimmed V and J ends, which lost 1 base and 0 bases, there was a span of 12 bases. Germline assignment: CDR1 LNHNV and CDR2 YYDKDF (reference sequence). CDR3 length: 17 residues. CDR3 residues: CATSRAPSVTTNEKLFF. The CDR3 nucleotides are TGTGCCACCAGCAGAGCCCCCTCCGTGACAACTAATGAAAAACTGTTTTTT.

This clonotype was counted only a few times. The chain joins TRBV5-1 to TRBJ2-2; 13 bases are a match to TRBD2. The germline V gene has CDR1 SGHRS and CDR2 YFSETQ. J lost 5 bases, V lost 6 bases, and 10 bases had no gene match. The CDR3 sequence is 17 residues long. The CDR3: CASTIGLAGVRTGELFF. The DNA of the CDR3 is TGCGCCAGCACCATAGGACTAGCGGGAGTAAGAACCGGGGAGCTGTTTTTT.

The chain is built from TRBV24-1 and TRBJ2-1, with D perhaps TRBD2 (5 bases). The CDR3 covers 12 residues. Trimming pared 10 bases from V and 5 bases from J, leaving 11 bases between. Germline V lookup: CDR1 KGHDR, CDR2 SFDVKD. CDR3: CATGRRDNEQFF. The CDR3 DNA reads TGTGCCACTGGCCGGCGGGACAATGAGCAGTTCTTC.

A remark on this clonotype: This could be a read error, since a much larger clone is one nucleotide away. The chain joins TRBV25-1 to TRBJ2-1, with 9 bases that match TRBD2. The CDR3 length is 13 residues. V shed 7 bases and J 10 bases; nucleotides not matched to a gene: 8. The germline gives CDR1 MGHDK, CDR2 SYGVNS. CDR3 sequence reads: CASIDFLAGEQFF. CDR3 coding DNA: TGTGCCAGCATTGACTTCCTAGCGGGGGAGCAGTTCTTC.

This rearrangement joins TRBV7-2 to TRBJ2-7; no definite D call. The germline V and J ends were trimmed by 3 bases and 1 base, with 10 bases remaining between them. Germline V gene lookup returns CDR1 SGHTA and CDR2 FQGNSA. The CDR3 extends over 14 amino acids. The DNA of the CDR3 is TGTGCCAGCAGCTTTTTGATAATTTCCTACGAGCAGTACTTC. It encodes CASSFLIISYEQYF. Drawing the rest from reference TRBV7-2 and TRBJ2-7, the complete variable domain is GAGVSQSPSNKVTEKGKDVELRCDPISGHTALYWYRQSLGQGLEFLIYFQGNSAPDKSGLPSDRFSAERTGGSVSTLTIQRTQQEDSAVYLCASSFLIISYEQYFGPGTRLTVT.